These 2 T cell receptor beta chains were sequenced from one sample in a study of T cells after yellow fever vaccination. MiXCR was run by TCRdb on the 5' RACE reads, yielding one entry per CDR3 protein. The repertoire consists of approximately 300,000 distinct CDR3 sequences, with around 7% occurring once and the leading ten covering 15% to 20%. Sequenced here: PBMCs, sampled around 45 days after the first yellow fever vaccination. The source of these receptors is a man aged 18 to 30 who received the YFV17D yellow fever vaccine.

This chain uses TRBV12-3 or TRBV12-4 with TRBJ2-1; TRBD1 might be the D (5 bases). Deletions cut 6 bases from V and 10 bases from J, with 13 bases between. The CDR3 loop spans 12 amino acids. CDR3 DNA: TGTGCCAGCAGGACCGACAGACGGGAGCAGTTCTTC. Amino acid sequence: CASRTDRREQFF.

In its sample, this clonotype was seen a few times. The chain couples TRBV5-1 to TRBJ2-1; 8 nucleotides match TRBD1. V lost 5 bases, J lost 6 bases, and 4 bases stayed unmatched. The CDR3 spans 13 residues. Germline lookup yields CDR1 SGHRS and CDR2 YFSETQ. CDR3 nucleotide sequence: TGCGCCAGCAGATCTACAGGGGGCAATGAGCAGTTCTTC. Protein sequence: CASRSTGGNEQFF.